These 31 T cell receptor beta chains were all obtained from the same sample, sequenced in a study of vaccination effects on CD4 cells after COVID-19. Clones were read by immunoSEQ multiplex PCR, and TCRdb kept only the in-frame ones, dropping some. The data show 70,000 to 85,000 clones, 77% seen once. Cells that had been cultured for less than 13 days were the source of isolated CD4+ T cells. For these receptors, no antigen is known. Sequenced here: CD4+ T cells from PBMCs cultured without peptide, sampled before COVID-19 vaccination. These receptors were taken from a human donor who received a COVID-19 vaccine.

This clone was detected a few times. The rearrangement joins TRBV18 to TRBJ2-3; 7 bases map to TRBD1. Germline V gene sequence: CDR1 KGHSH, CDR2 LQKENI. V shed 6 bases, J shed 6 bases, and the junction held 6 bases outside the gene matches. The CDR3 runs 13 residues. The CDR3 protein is CASSPRQGDTQYF. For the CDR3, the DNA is TGTGCCAGCTCCCCGAGACAGGGCGATACGCAGTATTTT.

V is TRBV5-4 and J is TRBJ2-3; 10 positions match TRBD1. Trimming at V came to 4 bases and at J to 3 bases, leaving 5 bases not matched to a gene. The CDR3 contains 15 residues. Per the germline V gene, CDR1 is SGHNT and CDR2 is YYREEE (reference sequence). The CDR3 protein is CASSLPGQGTDTQYF. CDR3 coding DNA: TGTGCCAGCAGCCTGCCGGGACAGGGGACAGATACGCAGTATTTT.

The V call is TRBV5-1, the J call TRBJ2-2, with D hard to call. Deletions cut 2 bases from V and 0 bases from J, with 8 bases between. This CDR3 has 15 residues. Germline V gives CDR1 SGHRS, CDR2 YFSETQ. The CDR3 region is CASSFTGPNTGELFF. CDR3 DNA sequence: TGCGCCAGCAGCTTTACCGGGCCGAACACCGGGGAGCTGTTTTTT.

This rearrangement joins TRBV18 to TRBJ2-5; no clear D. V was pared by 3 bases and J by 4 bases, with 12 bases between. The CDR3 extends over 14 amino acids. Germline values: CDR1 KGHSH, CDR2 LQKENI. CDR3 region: CASSPGIMGETQYF. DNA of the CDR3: TGTGCCAGCTCACCGGGTATAATGGGAGAGACCCAGTACTTC.

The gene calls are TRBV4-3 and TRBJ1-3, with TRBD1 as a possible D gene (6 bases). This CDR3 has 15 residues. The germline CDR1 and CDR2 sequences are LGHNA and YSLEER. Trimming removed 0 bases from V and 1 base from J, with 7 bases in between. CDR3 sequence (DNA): TGCGCCAGCAGCCAAGATACAGGGTCTGGAAACACCATATATTTT. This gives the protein CASSQDTGSGNTIYF.

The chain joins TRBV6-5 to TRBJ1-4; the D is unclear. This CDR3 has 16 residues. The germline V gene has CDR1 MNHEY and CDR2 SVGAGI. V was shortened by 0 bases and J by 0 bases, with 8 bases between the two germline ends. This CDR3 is CASSYSLATTNEKLFF. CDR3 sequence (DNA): TGTGCCAGCAGTTACTCGTTGGCAACAACTAATGAAAAACTGTTTTTT.

The CDR3 nucleotides read TGTGCCAGCTCACCACGAGGCTACGAGGGGGCCACCGGGGAGCTGTTTTTT. Protein: CASSPRGYEGATGELFF. The rearrangement joins TRBV18 to TRBJ2-2, with 7 bases aligning to TRBD1. The CDR3 extends over 17 amino acids. CDR1 KGHSH and CDR2 LQKENI come from the germline V gene. Trimming removed 1 base from V and 4 bases from J; junction bases left unmatched: 9.

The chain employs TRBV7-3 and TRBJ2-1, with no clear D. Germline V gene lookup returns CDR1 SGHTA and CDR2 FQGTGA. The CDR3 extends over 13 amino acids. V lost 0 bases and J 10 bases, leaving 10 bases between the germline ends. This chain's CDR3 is CASSLTPGREQFF. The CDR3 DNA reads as TGTGCCAGCAGCTTAACGCCTGGGCGGGAGCAGTTCTTC.

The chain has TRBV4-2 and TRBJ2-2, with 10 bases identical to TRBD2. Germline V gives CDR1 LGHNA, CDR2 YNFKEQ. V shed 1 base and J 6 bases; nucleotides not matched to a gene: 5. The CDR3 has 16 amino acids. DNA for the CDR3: TGTGCCAGCAGCCAAGGAAGCAGCGGGGGGGCCGGGGAGCTGTTTTTT. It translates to CASSQGSSGGAGELFF.

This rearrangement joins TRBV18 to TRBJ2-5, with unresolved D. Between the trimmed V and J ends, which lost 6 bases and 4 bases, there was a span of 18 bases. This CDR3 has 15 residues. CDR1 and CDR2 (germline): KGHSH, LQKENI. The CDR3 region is CASSLPGHGIETQYF. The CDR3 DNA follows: TGTGCCAGCTCCCTACCGGGCCATGGGATAGAGACCCAGTACTTC.

CDR3 nucleotide sequence: TGTGCCTGGAGTAGTACGAGGTTAACAGGGAGGAGGGGGACAGTCGAGACCCAGTACTTC. The encoded protein is CAWSSTRLTGRRGTVETQYF. The chain has TRBV30 and TRBJ2-5; D is possibly TRBD1 (7 bases). Trimming took off 2 bases at V and 5 bases at J, with 33 bases between the two ends. Germline values: CDR1 GTSNPN, CDR2 SVGIG (reference sequence). The CDR3 contains 20 residues. Drawing the rest from reference TRBV30 and TRBJ2-5, the complete variable domain is SQTIHQWPATLVQPVGSPLSLECTVEGTSNPNLYWYRQAAGRGLQLLFYSVGIGQISSEVPQNLSASRPQDRQFILSSKKLLLSDSGFYLCAWSSTRLTGRRGTVETQYFGPGTRLLVL.

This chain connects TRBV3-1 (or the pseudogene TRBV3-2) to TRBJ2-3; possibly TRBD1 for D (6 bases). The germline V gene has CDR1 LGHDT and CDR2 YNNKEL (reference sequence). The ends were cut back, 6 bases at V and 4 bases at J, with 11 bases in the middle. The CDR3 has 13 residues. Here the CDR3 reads CASRFTGSDTQYF. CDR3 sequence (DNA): TGTGCCAGCAGGTTCACAGGGTCAGATACGCAGTATTTT.

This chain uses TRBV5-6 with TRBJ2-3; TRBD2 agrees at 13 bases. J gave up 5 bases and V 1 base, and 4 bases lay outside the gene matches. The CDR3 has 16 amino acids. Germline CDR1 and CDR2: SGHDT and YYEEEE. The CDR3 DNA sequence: TGTGCCAGCAGCTTGACTAGCGGGGGGGCACTAGATACGCAGTATTTT. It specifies CASSLTSGGALDTQYF.

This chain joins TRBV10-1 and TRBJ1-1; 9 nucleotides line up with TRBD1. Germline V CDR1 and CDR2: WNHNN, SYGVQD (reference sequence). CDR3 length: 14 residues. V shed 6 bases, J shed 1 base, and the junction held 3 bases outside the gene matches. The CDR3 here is CASSQTGGNTEAFF. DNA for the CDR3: TGCGCCAGCAGCCAGACAGGGGGGAACACTGAAGCTTTCTTT.

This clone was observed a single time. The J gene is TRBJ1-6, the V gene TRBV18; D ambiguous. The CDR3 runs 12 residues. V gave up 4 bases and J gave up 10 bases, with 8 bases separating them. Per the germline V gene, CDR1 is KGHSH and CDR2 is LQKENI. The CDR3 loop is CASSRFNSPLHF. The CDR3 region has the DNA TGTGCCAGCTCACGGTTCAACTCACCCCTCCACTTT.

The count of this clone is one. DNA for the CDR3: TGTGCCAGCAGCCCTTCGGGACAGGGGGCTGGTGGAAACACCATATATTTT. Translation: CASSPSGQGAGGNTIYF. The chain employs TRBV11-2 and TRBJ1-3; 12 bases align to TRBD1. The germline V gene encodes CDR1 SGHAT and CDR2 FQNNGV. The V segment lost 5 bases and the J segment 3 bases; nucleotides outside the gene matches: 8. The CDR3 has 17 residues.

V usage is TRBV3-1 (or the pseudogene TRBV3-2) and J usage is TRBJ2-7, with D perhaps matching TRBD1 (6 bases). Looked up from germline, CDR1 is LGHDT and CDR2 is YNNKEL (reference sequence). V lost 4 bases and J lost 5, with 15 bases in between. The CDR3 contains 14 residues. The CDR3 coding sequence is TGTGCCAGCAGCCCAACAGGGTCTGGGAACGAGCAGTACGTC. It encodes CASSPTGSGNEQYV.

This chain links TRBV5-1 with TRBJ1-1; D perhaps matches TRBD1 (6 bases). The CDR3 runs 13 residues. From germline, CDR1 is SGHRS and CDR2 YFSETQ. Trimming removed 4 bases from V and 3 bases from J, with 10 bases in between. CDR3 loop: CASSLRQDTEAFF. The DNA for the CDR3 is TGCGCCAGCAGCCTCCGACAGGACACTGAAGCTTTCTTT.

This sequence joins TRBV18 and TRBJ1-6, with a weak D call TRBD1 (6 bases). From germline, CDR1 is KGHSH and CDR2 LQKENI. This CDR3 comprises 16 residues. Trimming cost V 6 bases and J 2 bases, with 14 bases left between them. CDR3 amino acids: CASSSYRVTYNSPLHF. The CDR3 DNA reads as TGTGCCAGCTCGTCCTACAGGGTCACCTATAATTCACCCCTCCACTTT.

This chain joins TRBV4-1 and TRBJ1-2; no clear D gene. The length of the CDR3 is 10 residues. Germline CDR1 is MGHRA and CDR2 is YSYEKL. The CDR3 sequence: CVEDNYGYTF. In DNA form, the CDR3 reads TGCGTGGAGGATAACTATGGCTACACCTTC.

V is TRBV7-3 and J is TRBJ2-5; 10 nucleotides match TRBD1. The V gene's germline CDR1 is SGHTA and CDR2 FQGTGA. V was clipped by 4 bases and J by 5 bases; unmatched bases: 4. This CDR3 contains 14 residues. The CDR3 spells CASSSTGGRETQYF. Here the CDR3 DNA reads TGTGCCAGCAGCTCGACAGGGGGCCGGGAGACCCAGTACTTC.

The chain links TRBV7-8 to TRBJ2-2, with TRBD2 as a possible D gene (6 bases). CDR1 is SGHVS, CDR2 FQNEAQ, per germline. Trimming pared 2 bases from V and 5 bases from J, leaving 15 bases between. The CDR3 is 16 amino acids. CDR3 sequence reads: CASSLNRRVETGELFF. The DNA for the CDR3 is TGTGCCAGCAGCTTAAATAGGAGGGTAGAAACCGGGGAGCTGTTTTTT.

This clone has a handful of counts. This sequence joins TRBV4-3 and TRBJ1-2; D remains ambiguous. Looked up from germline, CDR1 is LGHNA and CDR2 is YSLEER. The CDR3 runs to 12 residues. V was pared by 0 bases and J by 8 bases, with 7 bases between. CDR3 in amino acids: CASSQETWGYTF. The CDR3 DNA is TGCGCCAGCAGCCAAGAGACCTGGGGCTACACCTTC.

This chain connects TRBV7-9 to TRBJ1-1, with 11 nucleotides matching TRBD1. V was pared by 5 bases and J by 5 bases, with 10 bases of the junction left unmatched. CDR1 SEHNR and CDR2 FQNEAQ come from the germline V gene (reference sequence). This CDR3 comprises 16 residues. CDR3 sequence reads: CASSRTGTGGRTEAFF. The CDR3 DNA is TGTGCCAGCAGCCGGACCGGGACAGGGGGAAGAACTGAAGCTTTCTTT.

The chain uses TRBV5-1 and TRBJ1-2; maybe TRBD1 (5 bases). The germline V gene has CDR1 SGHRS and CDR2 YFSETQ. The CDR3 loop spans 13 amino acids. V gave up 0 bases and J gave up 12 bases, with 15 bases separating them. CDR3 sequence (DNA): TGCGCCAGCAGCTTGGAGTCCGGGGGGGTGAACACCTTC. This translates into CASSLESGGVNTF.

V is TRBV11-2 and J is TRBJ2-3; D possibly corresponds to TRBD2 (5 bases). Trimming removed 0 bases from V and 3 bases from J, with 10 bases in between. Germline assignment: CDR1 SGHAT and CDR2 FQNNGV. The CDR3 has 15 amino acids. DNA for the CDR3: TGTGCCAGCAGCTTAGACCGGGGATTAACAGATACGCAGTATTTT. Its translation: CASSLDRGLTDTQYF.

The DNA of the CDR3 is TGTGCCAGCAGTCTTACAGGGGAGCAGCCCCAGCATTTT. This gives the protein CASSLTGEQPQHF. V and J are TRBV27 and TRBJ1-5, with 7 positions matching TRBD1. Germline V gives CDR1 MNHEY, CDR2 SMNVEV (reference sequence). CDR3 length: 13 amino acids. Germline trimming cut 5 bases from V and 7 bases from J; bases unmatched to any gene: 5.

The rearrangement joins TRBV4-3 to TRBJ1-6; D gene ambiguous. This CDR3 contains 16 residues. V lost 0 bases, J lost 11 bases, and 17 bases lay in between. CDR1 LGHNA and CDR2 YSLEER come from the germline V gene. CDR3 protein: CASSQEEGQASPPLHF. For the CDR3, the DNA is TGCGCCAGCAGCCAAGAAGAAGGTCAGGCCTCTCCACCCCTCCACTTT.

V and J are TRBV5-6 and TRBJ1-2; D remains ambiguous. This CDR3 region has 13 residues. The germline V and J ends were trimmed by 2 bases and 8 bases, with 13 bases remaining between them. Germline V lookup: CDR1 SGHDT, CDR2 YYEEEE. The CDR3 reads CASSLSRSSGYTF. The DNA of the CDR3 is TGTGCCAGCAGCTTATCCAGGTCTAGCGGCTACACCTTC.

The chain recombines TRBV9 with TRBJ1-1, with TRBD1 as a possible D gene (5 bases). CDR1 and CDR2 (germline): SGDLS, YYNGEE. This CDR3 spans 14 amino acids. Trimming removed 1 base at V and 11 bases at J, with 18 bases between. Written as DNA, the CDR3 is TGTGCCAGCAGCGTAATGCCACAGGAATCCCCCGCTTTCTTT. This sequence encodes CASSVMPQESPAFF.

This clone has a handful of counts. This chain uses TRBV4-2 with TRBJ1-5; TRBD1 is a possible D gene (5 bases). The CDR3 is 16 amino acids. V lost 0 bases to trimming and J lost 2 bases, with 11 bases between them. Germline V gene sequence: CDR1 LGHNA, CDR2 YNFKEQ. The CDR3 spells CASSQDPGVGNQPQHF. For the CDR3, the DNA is TGTGCCAGCAGCCAAGATCCGGGGGTTGGCAATCAGCCCCAGCATTTT.